These 2 T cell receptor beta chains were sequenced from one sample in a study of PD-1 blockade in classical Hodgkin lymphoma. Assay used: immunoSEQ multiplex PCR; TCRdb lists only in-frame clones, some missing. The top ten clones hold approximately 8% of a sample with about 17,000 clones, around two thirds of them seen once. The time point here: cycle 4 day 1 (C4D1), after more than five weeks of nivolumab. The patients all showed relapse after autologous stem cell transplantation, while their brentuximab vedotin exposure varied. The sequences come from peripheral blood mononuclear cells (PBMCs), collected before the fourth cycle of nivolumab. The source of these receptors is a human donor with classical Hodgkin lymphoma.

The J gene is TRBJ2-7, the V gene TRBV11-2; D is ambiguous. The CDR3 has 14 residues. Germline V lookup: CDR1 SGHAT, CDR2 FQNNGV. V lost 0 bases and J lost 8, with 14 bases in between. The CDR3, as DNA: TGTGCCAGCAGCTTAGATTGGACGGACCTCCAGCAGTACTTC. Residues: CASSLDWTDLQQYF. Full variable domain (outside the CDR3, taken from reference TRBV11-2 and TRBJ2-7): EAGVAQSPRYKIIEKRQSVAFWCNPISGHATLYWYQQILGQGPKLLIQFQNNGVVDDSQLPKDRFSAERLKGVDSTLKIQPAKLEDSAVYLCASSLDWTDLQQYFGPGTRLTVT.

The V and J genes are TRBV11-2 and TRBJ1-1; D unclear. Between the trimmed V and J ends, which lost 1 base and 0 bases, there was a span of 18 bases. Per the germline V gene, CDR1 is SGHAT and CDR2 is FQNNGV. There are 18 residues in the CDR3. The CDR3 sequence: CASSLGSYFRGLNTEAFF. In DNA, the CDR3 is TGTGCCAGCAGCTTAGGGTCCTATTTTCGCGGGTTGAACACTGAAGCTTTCTTT. The entire variable domain, with the rest obtained from reference TRBV11-2 and TRBJ1-1, is as follows: EAGVAQSPRYKIIEKRQSVAFWCNPISGHATLYWYQQILGQGPKLLIQFQNNGVVDDSQLPKDRFSAERLKGVDSTLKIQPAKLEDSAVYLCASSLGSYFRGLNTEAFFGQGTRLTVV.